These 4 T cell receptor beta chains came from one sample sequenced in a study of technical replicates of blood from a few donors. The protocol was immunoSEQ multiplex PCR, while the TCRdb copy is restricted to in-frame clones and leaves out a portion. In the table there are tens of thousands of clones, 90% to 95% of which are singletons. What was sequenced was T cells isolated from PBMCs. Receptors originate from a human donor in good health.

This clone showed up just once. V is TRBV19 and J is TRBJ2-5, with 8 bases that match TRBD1. J gave up 5 bases and V 5 bases, and 4 bases lay outside the gene matches. The CDR3 length is 13 residues. Germline values: CDR1 LNHDA, CDR2 SQIVND (reference sequence). The CDR3 is CASSLRTGETQYF. The CDR3 DNA sequence: TGTGCCAGTAGTTTACGGACAGGGGAGACCCAGTACTTC. The complete variable domain, with remaining parts taken from reference TRBV19 and TRBJ2-5, reads DGGITQSPKYLFRKEGQNVTLSCEQNLNHDAMYWYRQDPGQGLRLIYYSQIVNDFQKGDIAEGYSVSREKKESFPLTVTSAQKNPTAFYLCASSLRTGETQYFGPGTRLLVL.

The V and J genes are TRBV30 and TRBJ1-1; D is ambiguous. CDR1 is GTSNPN, CDR2 SVGIG, per germline (reference sequence). This CDR3 contains 11 residues. Trimming took off 5 bases at V and 10 bases at J, with 14 bases between the two ends. As DNA, the CDR3 is TGTGCCTGGCTTCGCTTCCCGAGAGCTTTCTTT. Its translation: CAWLRFPRAFF.

The chain recombines TRBV5-8 with TRBJ2-7; D may be TRBD1 (5 bases). Germline values: CDR1 SGHTS, CDR2 YDEGEE. V dropped 4 bases and J dropped 5 bases, with 16 bases sitting between them. CDR3 length: 14 residues. Here the CDR3 reads CASSAGPGGDEQYF. The CDR3 nucleotides read TGTGCCAGCAGCGCAGGGCCGGGCGGCGACGAGCAGTACTTC.

The rearrangement links TRBV18 to TRBJ2-7; possible D gene TRBD1, 5 bases. The CDR3 contains 14 residues. Trimming pared 3 bases from V and 3 bases from J, leaving 12 bases between. Germline V gene lookup returns CDR1 KGHSH and CDR2 LQKENI. The DNA for the CDR3 is TGTGCCAGCTCACCGAGACAGCGCGACTACGAGCAGTACTTC. Its protein is CASSPRQRDYEQYF. The full variable domain, rest sourced from reference TRBV18 and TRBJ2-7, is NAGVMQNPRHLVRRRGQEARLRCSPMKGHSHVYWYRQLPEEGLKFMVYLQKENIIDESGMPKERFSAEFPKEGPSILRIQQVVRGDSAAYFCASSPRQRDYEQYFGPGTRLTVT.